This T cell receptor (beta chain) was captured in a study of identical twins. Broader study findings: Cord blood beta clonotypes that were abundant carried fewer insertions, and memory repertoires showed no such trend. Models predicted too little out-of-frame TCR alpha sharing in monozygotic twins.

Per the germline V gene, CDR1 is SGHTA and CDR2 is FQGNSA. The CDR3 loop spans 13 amino acids. V dropped 1 base and J dropped 4 bases, with 8 bases sitting between them. Healthy Caucasian individuals made up all the donors. Unique molecular identifiers were present on the cDNA, and a universal primer site came from template switching. TCRdb ran MiXCR on the 5' RACE reads and lists one entry per CDR3 protein. The sample carries about 460,000 distinct CDR3 sequences, approximately 15% recorded once. As regards this clonotype: No antigen is known for it.

This sample was shared with a second study, whose subject was yellow fever vaccine responses in identical twins.

This receptor was taken from a woman under 30 in good health. The sequenced sample consisted of CD4+ T cells sorted from blood. The chain recombines TRBV7-2 with TRBJ2-7; D ambiguous. The CDR3, as DNA: TGTGCCAGCAGCTTAGAGGTGAAATACGAGCAGTACTTC. Translation: CASSLEVKYEQYF. Together with reference TRBV7-2 and TRBJ2-7, the CDR3 gives the full variable domain: GAGVSQSPSNKVTEKGKDVELRCDPISGHTALYWYRQSLGQGLEFLIYFQGNSAPDKSGLPSDRFSAERTGGSVSTLTIQRTQQEDSAVYLCASSLEVKYEQYFGPGTRLTVT.